One sample yielded the 8 T cell receptor beta chains listed below, sequenced in a study of OX40 agonist ivuxolimab in advanced cancers. The repertoire was sequenced with immunoSEQ multiplex PCR; TCRdb's copy has only in-frame clones and lacks some. The sample lists roughly 96,000 clones; approximately 84% were seen once. The sequencing here drew on CD4+ or CD8+ T cells sorted from blood, taken in a trial of the OX40 agonist ivuxolimab. Every receptor here comes from an adult with an advanced solid tumor such as melanoma, head and neck, liver or kidney cancer.

The rearrangement uses TRBV12-5 and TRBJ1-2, with D possibly matching TRBD1 (6 bases). Germline CDR1 is LGHNT and CDR2 is FRNRAP. The CDR3 covers 13 residues. V was cut by 2 bases and J by 6 bases, with 10 bases left in between. Written as DNA, the CDR3 is TGTGCTAGTGGTTTGAGCCCAGGGGATGGCTACACCTTC. Translation gives CASGLSPGDGYTF.

The gene calls are TRBV7-2 and TRBJ2-1, with a tentative D call TRBD2 (5 bases). The CDR3 length is 15 residues. V lost 0 bases and J 0 bases, leaving 6 bases between the germline ends. Germline V lookup: CDR1 SGHTA, CDR2 FQGNSA. In DNA, the CDR3 is TGTGCCAGCAGCTTAGCGGGGAGCTCCTACAATGAGCAGTTCTTC. It translates to CASSLAGSSYNEQFF.

This clone was recorded once. This chain connects TRBV6-1 to TRBJ1-2; 10 positions agree with TRBD1. This CDR3 spans 15 amino acids. Germline CDR1 and CDR2: MNHNS and SASEGT. V was clipped by 4 bases and J by 3 bases; unmatched bases: 5. The chain's CDR3 is CASSGGQGRHYGYTF. Here the CDR3 DNA reads TGTGCCAGCAGTGGGGGACAGGGGAGACACTATGGCTACACCTTC.

CDR3 amino acids: CASSVAGGRNTEAFF. The DNA for the CDR3 is TGTGCCAGCAGCGTAGCCGGGGGTAGGAACACTGAAGCTTTCTTT. This chain uses TRBV9 with TRBJ1-1, with TRBD1 as a possible D gene (5 bases). In germline, CDR1 is SGDLS, CDR2 YYNGEE. Trimming cost V 0 bases and J 1 base, with 10 bases left between them. This CDR3 contains 15 residues. Drawing the rest from reference TRBV9 and TRBJ1-1, the complete variable domain is DSGVTQTPKHLITATGQRVTLRCSPRSGDLSVYWYQQSLDQGLQFLIQYYNGEERAKGNILERFSAQQFPDLHSELNLSSLELGDSALYFCASSVAGGRNTEAFFGQGTRLTVV.

The chain recombines TRBV7-2 with TRBJ1-2; unclear D gene. Germline V CDR1 and CDR2: SGHTA, FQGNSA. Trimming removed 1 base at V and 7 bases at J, with 10 bases between. The CDR3 runs 13 residues. DNA of the CDR3: TGTGCCAGCAGCTTAGGGGTTGGGTCTGGCTACACCTTC. Translating it yields CASSLGVGSGYTF.

The rearrangement joins TRBV12-5 to TRBJ1-5, with a tentative D call TRBD1 (5 bases). Germline values: CDR1 LGHNT, CDR2 FRNRAP. The CDR3 spans 17 residues. Trimming cost V 1 base and J 2 bases, with 15 bases left between them. CDR3 region: CASGLAPDSLGNQPQHF. CDR3 coding DNA: TGTGCTAGTGGTTTGGCCCCCGACAGTTTAGGCAATCAGCCCCAGCATTTT.

The V call is TRBV2, the J call TRBJ1-2, with D unclear. Germline CDR1 SNHLY, CDR2 FYNNEI. The V end was cut by 8 bases, the J end by 5 bases, with 12 bases between. The CDR3 length is 12 residues. CDR3 residues: CASDVAGYGYTF. CDR3 in DNA: TGTGCCAGCGATGTGGCGGGATATGGCTACACCTTC.

V usage is TRBV10-3 and J usage is TRBJ2-7; 7 nucleotides agree with TRBD1. J gave up 2 bases and V 4 bases, and 2 bases lay outside the gene matches. The germline V gene has CDR1 ENHRY and CDR2 SYGVKD. This CDR3 comprises 13 residues. The CDR3 bases are TGTGCCATCAGTGGGGACAGAGCCTACGAGCAGTACTTC. This gives the protein CAISGDRAYEQYF.